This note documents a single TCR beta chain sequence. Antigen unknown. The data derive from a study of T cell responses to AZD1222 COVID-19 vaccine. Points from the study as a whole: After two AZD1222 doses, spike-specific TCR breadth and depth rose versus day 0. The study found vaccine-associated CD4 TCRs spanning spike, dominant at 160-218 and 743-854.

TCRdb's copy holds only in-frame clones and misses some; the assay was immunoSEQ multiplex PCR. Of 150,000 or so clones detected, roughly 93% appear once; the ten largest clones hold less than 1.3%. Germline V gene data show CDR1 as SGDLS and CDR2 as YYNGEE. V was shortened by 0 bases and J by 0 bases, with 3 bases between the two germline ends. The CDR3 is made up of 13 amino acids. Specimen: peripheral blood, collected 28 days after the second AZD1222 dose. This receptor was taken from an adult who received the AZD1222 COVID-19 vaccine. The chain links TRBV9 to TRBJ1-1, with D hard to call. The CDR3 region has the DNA TGTGCCAGCAGCGTAGTGGTGAACACTGAAGCTTTCTTT. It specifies CASSVVVNTEAFF.